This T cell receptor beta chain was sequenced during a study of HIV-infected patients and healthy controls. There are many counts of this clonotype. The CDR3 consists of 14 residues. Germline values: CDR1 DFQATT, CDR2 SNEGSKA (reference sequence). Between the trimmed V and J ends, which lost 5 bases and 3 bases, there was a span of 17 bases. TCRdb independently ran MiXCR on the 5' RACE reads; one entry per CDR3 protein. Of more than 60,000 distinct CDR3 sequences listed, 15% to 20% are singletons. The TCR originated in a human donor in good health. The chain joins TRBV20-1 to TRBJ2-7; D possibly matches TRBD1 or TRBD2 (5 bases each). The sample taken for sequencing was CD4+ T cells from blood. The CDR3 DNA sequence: TGCAGTGCTGTTCGGGGCGGGTTGGGCTACGAGCAGTACTTC. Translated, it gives CSAVRGGLGYEQYF.